The 14 T cell receptor beta chains below were found in one sample sequenced in a study of blood T cell repertoires in COVID-19 (dated by TCRdb to 2018 to 2020). Libraries were made using the immunoSEQ multiplex PCR assay. TCRdb provides this immuneACCESS table in a form limited to in-frame rearrangements. Some clones are lacking; in checked studies, under half of them reflect an unresolved V gene, and why the rest are absent is not known. Present in this sample are about 310,000 clones, around 91% of which were seen just once. The top ten constitute under 1.1% of the sample. Sequencing was done on a sample of peripheral blood. The receptor set was obtained from a woman aged 40 to 50 with COVID-19, enrolled during active disease.

The chain recombines TRBV2 with TRBJ2-7; D is unclear. The V gene's germline CDR1 is SNHLY and CDR2 FYNNEI. V lost 4 bases to trimming and J lost 3 bases, with 7 bases between them. This CDR3 contains 12 residues. This CDR3 reads CASSGYSYEQYF. The CDR3 coding sequence is TGTGCCAGCAGTGGTTACAGCTACGAGCAGTACTTC.

As concerns this clone: Other DNA sequences in this specimen translate into the identical CDR3. The J gene is TRBJ1-1, the V gene TRBV9, with 7 bases matching TRBD1. With 0 bases clipped from V and 0 bases from J, the junction kept 2 bases outside the gene matches. The CDR3 spans 15 residues. From germline, CDR1 is SGDLS and CDR2 YYNGEE. The CDR3 here is CASSVGDSLNTEAFF. The CDR3 DNA sequence: TGTGCCAGCAGCGTAGGGGACAGCTTGAACACTGAAGCTTTCTTT.

This clone has a single count. The chain carries TRBV7-9 and TRBJ2-1, with D possibly TRBD2 on 6 matching bases. The CDR3 runs to 15 residues. Germline assignment: CDR1 SEHNR and CDR2 FQNEAQ (reference sequence). Trimming took 5 bases from V and 5 from J, leaving 16 bases between them. The DNA for the CDR3 is TGTGCCAGCAGCCCACTAGGGGACTTCCACAATGAGCAGTTCTTC. Translation: CASSPLGDFHNEQFF.

The chain is built from TRBV27 and TRBJ1-6; D may be TRBD1 (6 bases). Trimming left V 2 bases short and J 4 bases short, with 12 bases between. CDR3 length: 16 residues. Per germline, CDR1 MNHEY and CDR2 SMNVEV (reference sequence). For the CDR3, the DNA is TGTGCCAGCAGTTTAGGGGACATCGGGTATAATTCACCCCTCCACTTT. Protein sequence: CASSLGDIGYNSPLHF.

The genes are TRBV7-2 and TRBJ2-3; 13 nucleotides line up with TRBD2. Germline trimming cut 5 bases from V and 4 bases from J; bases unmatched to any gene: 9. The CDR3 loop spans 17 amino acids. CDR1 SGHTA and CDR2 FQGNSA come from the germline V gene. The CDR3, as DNA: TGTGCCAGCAGCCTGGGACTAGCGGGAATGGGTGCAGATACGCAGTATTTT. Translation: CASSLGLAGMGADTQYF.

CDR3 nucleotide sequence: TGTGCCAGCTCGCCTTTCCGGCGACAGAAAGATACGCAGTATTTT. It encodes CASSPFRRQKDTQYF. V gene TRBV18 combines with J gene TRBJ2-3; possible D gene TRBD1, 5 bases. The CDR3 is 15 amino acids. Germline V gene sequence: CDR1 KGHSH, CDR2 LQKENI. V lost 6 bases and J 5 bases, leaving 18 bases between the germline ends.

The V gene is TRBV3-1 (or the pseudogene TRBV3-2), the J gene TRBJ2-3, with TRBD2 matching 10 bases. Germline-derived CDR1 and CDR2 are LGHDT and YNNKEL (reference sequence). This CDR3 has 15 amino acids. Trimming at V came to 4 bases and at J to 4 bases, leaving 5 bases not matched to a gene. For the CDR3, the DNA is TGTGCCAGCAGCCGAAGCGGGGGGGCAGCAGATACGCAGTATTTT. Translating it yields CASSRSGGAADTQYF.

The chain carries TRBV2 and TRBJ1-5; D gene unclear. V was cut by 9 bases and J by 0 bases, with 12 bases left in between. Per the germline V gene, CDR1 is SNHLY and CDR2 is FYNNEI. The CDR3 totals 14 residues. The CDR3 bases are TGTGCCAGTCGGGAACAGACTAGCAATCAGCCCCAGCATTTT. Translated, it gives CASREQTSNQPQHF. The full variable domain, with the rest looked up from reference TRBV2 and TRBJ1-5, is EPEVTQTPSHQVTQMGQEVILRCVPISNHLYFYWYRQILGQKVEFLVSFYNNEISEKSEIFDDQFSVERPDGSNFTLKIRSTKLEDSAMYFCASREQTSNQPQHFGDGTRLSIL.

This sequence joins TRBV28 and TRBJ1-1; possibly TRBD1 for D (6 bases). Between the trimmed V and J ends, which lost 5 bases and 1 base, there was a span of 11 bases. Germline V gene sequence: CDR1 MDHEN, CDR2 SYDVKM. This CDR3 contains 14 residues. CDR3 bases: TGTGCCAGCAGTGAGGGACACCCGAACACTGAAGCTTTCTTT. Protein: CASSEGHPNTEAFF. Supplemented by reference TRBV28 and TRBJ1-1, the full variable domain reads DVKVTQSSRYLVKRTGEKVFLECVQDMDHENMFWYRQDPGLGLRLIYFSYDVKMKEKGDIPEGYSVSREKKERFSLILESASTNQTSMYLCASSEGHPNTEAFFGQGTRLTVV.

This chain uses TRBV4-1 with TRBJ2-7, with a weak D call TRBD2 (6 bases). V lost 4 bases and J 6 bases, leaving 22 bases between the germline ends. In germline, CDR1 is MGHRA, CDR2 YSYEKL. This CDR3 region has 16 residues. The CDR3 spells CASSPHIAVGPAEQYF. CDR3 in DNA: TGCGCCAGCAGCCCCCATATAGCGGTAGGACCGGCCGAGCAGTACTTC.

The chain recombines TRBV18 with TRBJ1-2; TRBD1 matches at 7 bases. V was pared by 1 base and J by 0 bases, with 5 bases of the junction left unmatched. There are 16 residues in the CDR3. Per germline, CDR1 KGHSH and CDR2 LQKENI. The CDR3 bases are TGTGCCAGCTCACCACAACAGGGGACAACTAACTATGGCTACACCTTC. Translated: CASSPQQGTTNYGYTF.

The chain carries TRBV28 and TRBJ2-1, with a weak D call TRBD2 (6 bases). This CDR3 comprises 16 residues. Per germline, CDR1 MDHEN and CDR2 SYDVKM. The V end was cut by 6 bases, the J end by 5 bases, with 20 bases between. The CDR3 bases are TGTGCCAGCAGCCCCCCTAGCGCGGGAAATCACAATGAGCAGTTCTTC. Amino acids: CASSPPSAGNHNEQFF.

This clone was found a few times. The chain carries TRBV19 and TRBJ1-6; D is unresolved. The CDR3 is 12 amino acids. Trimming took off 5 bases at V and 11 bases at J, with 10 bases between the two ends. Germline V gene data show CDR1 as LNHDA and CDR2 as SQIVND (reference sequence). CDR3 DNA sequence: TGTGCCAGTAGTGGAGGCCCCCCACCCCTCCACTTT. Translating it yields CASSGGPPPLHF.

V usage is TRBV7-9 and J usage is TRBJ2-7; D is uncertain. This CDR3 spans 15 amino acids. V was pared by 2 bases and J by 0 bases, with 11 bases between. Per the germline V gene, CDR1 is SEHNR and CDR2 is FQNEAQ (reference sequence). CDR3 sequence (DNA): TGTGCCAGCAGCTTATCCCGCGGAAGCTCCTACGAGCAGTACTTC. It codes for CASSLSRGSSYEQYF.